This TCR beta chain appears in the sequencing data of a study of cytomegalovirus exposure and HLA in healthy donors. TCRdb's table, derived via immunoSEQ multiplex PCR, lists solely in-frame clones and lacks some. This table holds about 200,000 clones, approximately 87% found once. The CDR3 is 16 amino acids. CDR1 and CDR2 (germline): KGHSH, LQKENI. Between the trimmed V and J ends, which lost 6 bases and 0 bases, there was a span of 15 bases. V usage is TRBV18 and J usage is TRBJ1-3; D ambiguous. The sequence was obtained from a young woman in good health and CMV-seronegative. The sequencing sample was made of PBMCs. Here the CDR3 reads CASSPDRLFSGNTIYF. CDR3 bases: TGTGCCAGCTCTCCGGACCGTCTCTTCTCTGGAAACACCATATATTTT.